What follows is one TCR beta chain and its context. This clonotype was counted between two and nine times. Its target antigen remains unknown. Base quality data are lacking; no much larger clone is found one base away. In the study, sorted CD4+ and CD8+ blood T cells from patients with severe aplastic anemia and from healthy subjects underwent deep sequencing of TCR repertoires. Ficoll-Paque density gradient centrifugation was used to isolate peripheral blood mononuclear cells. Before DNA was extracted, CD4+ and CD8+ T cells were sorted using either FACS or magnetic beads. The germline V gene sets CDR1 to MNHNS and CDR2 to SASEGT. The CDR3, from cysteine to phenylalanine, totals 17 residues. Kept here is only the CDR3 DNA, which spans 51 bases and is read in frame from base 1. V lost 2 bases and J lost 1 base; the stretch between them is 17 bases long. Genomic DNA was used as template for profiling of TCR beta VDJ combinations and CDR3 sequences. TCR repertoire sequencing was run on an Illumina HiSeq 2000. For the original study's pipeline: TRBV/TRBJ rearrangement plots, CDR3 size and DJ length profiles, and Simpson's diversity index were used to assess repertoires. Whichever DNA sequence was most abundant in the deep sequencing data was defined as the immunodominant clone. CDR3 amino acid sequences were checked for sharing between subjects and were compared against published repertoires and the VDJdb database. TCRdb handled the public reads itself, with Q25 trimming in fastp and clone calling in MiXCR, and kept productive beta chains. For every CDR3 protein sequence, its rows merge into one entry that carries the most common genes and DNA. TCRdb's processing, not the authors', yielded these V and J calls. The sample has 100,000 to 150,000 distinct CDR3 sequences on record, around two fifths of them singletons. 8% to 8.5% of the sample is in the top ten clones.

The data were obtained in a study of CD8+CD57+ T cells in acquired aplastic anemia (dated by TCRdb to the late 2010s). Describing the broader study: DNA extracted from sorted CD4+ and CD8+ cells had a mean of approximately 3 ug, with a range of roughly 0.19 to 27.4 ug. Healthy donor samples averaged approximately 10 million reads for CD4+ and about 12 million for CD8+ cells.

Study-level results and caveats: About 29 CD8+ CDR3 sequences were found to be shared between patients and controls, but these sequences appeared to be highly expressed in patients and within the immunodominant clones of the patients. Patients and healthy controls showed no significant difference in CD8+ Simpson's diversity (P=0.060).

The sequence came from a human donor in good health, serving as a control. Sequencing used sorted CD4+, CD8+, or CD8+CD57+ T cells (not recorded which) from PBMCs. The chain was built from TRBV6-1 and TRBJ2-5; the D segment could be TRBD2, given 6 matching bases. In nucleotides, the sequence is TGTGCCAGCAGTGAAACCCCACCTGGGGGGTTCCAAGAGACCCAGTACTTC. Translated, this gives CASSETPPGGFQETQYF.